This T cell receptor beta chain came from a study of shared clonotypes between healthy human individuals. The protocol was immunoSEQ multiplex PCR, while the TCRdb copy is restricted to in-frame clones and leaves out a portion. The sample lists about 1.1 million clones, 70% to 85% occurring once. Looked up from germline, CDR1 is MNHEY and CDR2 is SMNVEV (reference sequence). The V gene end was trimmed by 7 bases and the J gene end by 2 bases; junction bases not matched to a gene: 5. This CDR3 has 14 residues. Adult donors, all healthy and HIV-negative, had no recent acute infections or vaccinations. The receptor comes from a man between 18 and 29 years old in good health. Some clones in this sample may be carry-over from other donors' samples. The chain couples TRBV27 to TRBJ2-1, with 7 nucleotides matching TRBD2. Sequenced sample: memory CD4+ T cells from PBMCs. Subset noted: CD45RA-negative fraction. This CDR3 is CASKRLATYNEQFF. The DNA of the CDR3 is TGTGCCAGCAAACGACTAGCAACCTACAATGAGCAGTTCTTC.